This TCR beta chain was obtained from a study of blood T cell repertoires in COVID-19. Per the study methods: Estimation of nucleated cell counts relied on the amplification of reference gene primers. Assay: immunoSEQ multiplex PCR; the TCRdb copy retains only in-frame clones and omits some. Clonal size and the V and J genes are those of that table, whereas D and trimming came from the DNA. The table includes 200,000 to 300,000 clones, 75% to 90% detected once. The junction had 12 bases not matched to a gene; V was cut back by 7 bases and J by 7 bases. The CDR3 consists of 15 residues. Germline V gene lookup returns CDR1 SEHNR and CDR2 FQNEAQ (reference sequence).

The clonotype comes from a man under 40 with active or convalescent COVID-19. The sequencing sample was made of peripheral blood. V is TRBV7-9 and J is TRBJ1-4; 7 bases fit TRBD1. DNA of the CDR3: TGTGCCAGCAAACTTACGGGACAGCTAACTGAAAAACTGTTTTTT. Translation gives CASKLTGQLTEKLFF.